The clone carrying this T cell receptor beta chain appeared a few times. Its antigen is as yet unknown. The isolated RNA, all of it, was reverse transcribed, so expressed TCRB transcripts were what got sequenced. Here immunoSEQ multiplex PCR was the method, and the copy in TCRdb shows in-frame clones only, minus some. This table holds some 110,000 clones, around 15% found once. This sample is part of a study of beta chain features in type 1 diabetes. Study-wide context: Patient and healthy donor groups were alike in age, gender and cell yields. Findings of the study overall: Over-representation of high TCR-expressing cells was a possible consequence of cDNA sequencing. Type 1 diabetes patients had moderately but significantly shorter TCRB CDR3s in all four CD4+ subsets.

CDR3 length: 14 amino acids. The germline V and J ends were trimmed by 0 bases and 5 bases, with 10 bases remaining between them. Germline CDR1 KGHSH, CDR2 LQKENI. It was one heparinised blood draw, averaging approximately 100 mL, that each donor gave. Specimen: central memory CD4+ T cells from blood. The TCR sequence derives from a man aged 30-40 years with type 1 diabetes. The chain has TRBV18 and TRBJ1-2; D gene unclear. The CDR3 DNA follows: TGTGCCAGCTCACCACCGGAACAGAGTTATGGCTACACCTTC. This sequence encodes CASSPPEQSYGYTF.